These 12 T cell receptor beta chains originate from one sample sequenced in a study of technical replicates of blood from a handful of donors. Libraries were prepared by immunoSEQ multiplex PCR; TCRdb keeps only in-frame clonotypes and omits some of them. The table shows about 82,000 clones, with around 96% occurring only once. The sample consisted of T cells isolated from PBMCs. Receptors originate from a human donor in good health.

The rearrangement links TRBV11-2 to TRBJ2-1; D remains ambiguous. Germline V gives CDR1 SGHAT, CDR2 FQNNGV. V was cut by 1 base and J by 1 base, with 5 bases left in between. This CDR3 has 14 residues. The DNA of the CDR3 is TGTGCCAGCAGCTTAGCGGGTTCCTACAATGAGCAGTTCTTC. This encodes CASSLAGSYNEQFF.

As regards this clone: Within the sample, other DNA sequences also encode this same CDR3. This sequence joins TRBV30 and TRBJ1-1; D unclear. V shed 0 bases and J shed 0 bases, with 5 bases lying between them. This CDR3 contains 13 residues. Germline V lookup: CDR1 GTSNPN, CDR2 SVGIG (reference sequence). The CDR3 protein is CAWSVNMNTEAFF. The DNA for the CDR3 is TGTGCCTGGAGTGTAAATATGAACACTGAAGCTTTCTTT.

This chain joins TRBV6-6 and TRBJ2-5, with TRBD2 matching 13 bases. J lost 7 bases, V lost 10 bases, and 6 bases had no gene match. The CDR3 length is 13 residues. Germline CDR1 is MNHNY and CDR2 is SVGAGI (reference sequence). Here the CDR3 reads CATGTSGIGTQYF. CDR3 bases: TGTGCCACCGGGACTAGCGGGATTGGGACCCAGTACTTC.

V gene TRBV5-1 combines with J gene TRBJ2-3, with TRBD1 as a possible D gene (6 bases). This CDR3 spans 13 amino acids. The germline CDR1 and CDR2 sequences are SGHRS and YFSETQ. Trimming took 4 bases from V and 6 from J, leaving 12 bases between them. CDR3 nucleotides: TGCGCCAGCAGCCTACAGGGTGGGGATACGCAGTATTTT. Protein product: CASSLQGGDTQYF.

This rearrangement joins TRBV18 to TRBJ2-1, with 7 bases identical to TRBD2. With V trimmed by 4 bases and J by 0 bases, 6 bases remained unmatched. This CDR3 region has 16 residues. Germline V gives CDR1 KGHSH, CDR2 LQKENI. The CDR3 DNA sequence: TGTGCCAGCTCACGACGACTAGCCGACTCCTACAATGAGCAGTTCTTC. Its translation: CASSRRLADSYNEQFF.

The genes are TRBV28 and TRBJ1-2; no firm D call. In germline, CDR1 is MDHEN, CDR2 SYDVKM. This CDR3 is built from 10 residues. Trimming removed 3 bases from V and 8 bases from J, with 4 bases in between. This chain's CDR3 is CASSFYGYTF. For the CDR3, the DNA is TGTGCCAGCAGTTTCTACGGCTACACCTTC.

The gene calls are TRBV6-1 and TRBJ2-3; possible D gene TRBD2, 6 bases. CDR3 length equals 14 residues. V shed 1 base and J shed 4 bases, with 9 bases lying between them. Germline CDR1 is MNHNS and CDR2 is SASEGT. The CDR3 region is CASSEGLVPDTQYF. The CDR3 DNA reads as TGTGCCAGCAGTGAAGGACTAGTCCCAGATACGCAGTATTTT.

This clone was recorded only once. The rearrangement joins TRBV7-3 to TRBJ2-5; D is perhaps TRBD1 (5 bases). Looked up from germline, CDR1 is SGHTA and CDR2 is FQGTGA. The germline V and J ends were trimmed by 3 bases and 2 bases, with 7 bases remaining between them. This CDR3 has 13 residues. CDR3 residues: CASSFGAQETQYF. The CDR3 region has the DNA TGTGCCAGCAGCTTTGGGGCTCAAGAGACCCAGTACTTC.

The chain combines TRBV7-2 with TRBJ2-1; tentative D call: TRBD2 (6 bases). The V and J ends lost 1 base and 7 bases respectively, with 14 bases between them. The germline V gene encodes CDR1 SGHTA and CDR2 FQGNSA. CDR3 length: 15 amino acids. The CDR3 bases are TGTGCCAGCAGCTTAGGAGTGGGAGGCATAAATGAGCAGTTCTTC. Translation gives CASSLGVGGINEQFF.

CDR3 bases: TGTGCCAGCAGCTCGCGGGAGAACTATGGCTACACCTTC. Its translation is CASSSRENYGYTF. The chain has TRBV5-4 and TRBJ1-2; no firm D call. Germline V gene sequence: CDR1 SGHNT, CDR2 YYREEE (reference sequence). The CDR3 length is 13 residues. V lost 3 bases, J lost 2 bases, and 8 bases lay in between.

The rearrangement links TRBV4-1 to TRBJ1-4; 8 nucleotides align to TRBD1. Looked up from germline, CDR1 is MGHRA and CDR2 is YSYEKL. V trimming: 3 bases; J trimming: 7 bases; junction bases outside the gene matches: 4. The CDR3 consists of 14 residues. The CDR3 region is CASSQDRAGEKLFF. CDR3 in DNA: TGCGCCAGCAGCCAGGACAGGGCCGGTGAAAAACTGTTTTTT.

V and J are TRBV11-2 and TRBJ1-3; 7 positions match TRBD1. V shed 3 bases and J 7 bases; nucleotides not matched to a gene: 9. This CDR3 is built from 15 residues. CDR1 and CDR2 from the germline V gene are SGHAT and FQNNGV. The CDR3: CASSLARDRVNTIYF. CDR3 coding DNA: TGTGCCAGCAGCTTGGCGCGAGACAGGGTTAACACCATATATTTT.